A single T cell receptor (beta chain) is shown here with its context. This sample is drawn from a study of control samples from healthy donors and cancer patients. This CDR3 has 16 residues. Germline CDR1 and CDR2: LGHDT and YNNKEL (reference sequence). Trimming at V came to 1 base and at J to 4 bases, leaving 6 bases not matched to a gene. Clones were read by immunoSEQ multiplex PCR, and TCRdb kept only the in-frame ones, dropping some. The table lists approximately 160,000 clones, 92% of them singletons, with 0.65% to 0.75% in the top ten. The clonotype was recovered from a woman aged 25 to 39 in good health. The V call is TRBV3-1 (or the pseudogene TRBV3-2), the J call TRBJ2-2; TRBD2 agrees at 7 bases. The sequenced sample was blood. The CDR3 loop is CASSQAGGRVTGELFF. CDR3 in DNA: TGTGCCAGCAGCCAAGCGGGTGGGAGGGTCACCGGGGAGCTGTTTTTT.